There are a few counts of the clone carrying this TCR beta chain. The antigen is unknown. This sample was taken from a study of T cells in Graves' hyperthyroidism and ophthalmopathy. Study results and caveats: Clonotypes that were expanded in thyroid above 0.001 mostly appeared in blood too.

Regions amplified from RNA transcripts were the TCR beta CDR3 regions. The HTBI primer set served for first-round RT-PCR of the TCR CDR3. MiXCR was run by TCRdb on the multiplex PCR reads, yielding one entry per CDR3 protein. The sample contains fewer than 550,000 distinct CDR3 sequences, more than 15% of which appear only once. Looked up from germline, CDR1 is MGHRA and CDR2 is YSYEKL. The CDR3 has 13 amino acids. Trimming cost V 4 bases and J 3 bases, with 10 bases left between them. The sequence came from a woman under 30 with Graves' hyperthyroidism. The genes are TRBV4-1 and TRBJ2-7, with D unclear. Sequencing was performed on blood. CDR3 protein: CASSLPSGYEQYF. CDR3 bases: TGCGCCAGCAGCCTCCCCTCCGGCTACGAGCAGTACTTC.